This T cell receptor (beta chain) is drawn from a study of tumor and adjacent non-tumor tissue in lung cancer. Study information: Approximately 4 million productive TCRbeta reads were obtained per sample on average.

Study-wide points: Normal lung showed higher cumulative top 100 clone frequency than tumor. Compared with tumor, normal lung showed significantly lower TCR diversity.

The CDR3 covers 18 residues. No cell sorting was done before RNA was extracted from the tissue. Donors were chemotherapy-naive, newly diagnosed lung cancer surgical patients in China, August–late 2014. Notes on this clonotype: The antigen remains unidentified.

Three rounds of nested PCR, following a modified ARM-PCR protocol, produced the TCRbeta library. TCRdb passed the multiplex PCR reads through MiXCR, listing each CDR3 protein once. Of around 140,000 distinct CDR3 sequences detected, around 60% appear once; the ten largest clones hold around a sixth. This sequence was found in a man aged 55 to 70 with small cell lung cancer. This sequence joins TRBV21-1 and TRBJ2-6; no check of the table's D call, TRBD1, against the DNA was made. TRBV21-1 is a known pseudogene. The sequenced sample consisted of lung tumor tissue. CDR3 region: CASSKKTGPGPGANILTF. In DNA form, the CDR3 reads TGTGCCAGCAGCAAAAAGACAGGGCCAGGCCCTGGGGCCAACATCCTGACCTTC.